These 28 T cell receptor beta chains originate from one sample sequenced in a study of T cell responses to AZD1222 COVID-19 vaccine. TCRdb's copy holds only in-frame clones and misses some; the assay was immunoSEQ multiplex PCR. The sample yields some 80,000 clones, about 90% seen once. The source material was peripheral blood, sampled on day 0 of AZD1222 vaccination. The receptor set was obtained from an adult in good health.

This clone has a single count. This chain joins TRBV3-1 (or the pseudogene TRBV3-2) and TRBJ2-5, with 13 bases matching TRBD2. The CDR3 loop spans 16 amino acids. Germline lookup yields CDR1 LGHDT and CDR2 YNNKEL (reference sequence). V lost 5 bases, J lost 5 bases, and 8 bases stayed unmatched. The CDR3 nucleotides are TGTGCCAGCAGCGATTTATTACTAGCGGGAGGGGAGACCCAGTACTTC. Translated, it gives CASSDLLLAGGETQYF.

The chain employs TRBV2 and TRBJ2-1; D remains unclear. CDR3 size: 14 residues. Germline V gene lookup returns CDR1 SNHLY and CDR2 FYNNEI. V gave up 3 bases and J gave up 5 bases, with 11 bases separating them. The CDR3 reads CASSDWGGDNEQFF. The CDR3 nucleotides are TGTGCCAGCAGTGACTGGGGTGGTGACAATGAGCAGTTCTTC.

J is TRBJ2-1 and V is TRBV7-3, with 11 positions matching TRBD2. V was clipped by 5 bases and J by 6 bases; unmatched bases: 3. The CDR3 length is 14 residues. Germline values: CDR1 SGHTA, CDR2 FQGTGA. CDR3: CASSGTSGLNEQFF. In DNA form, the CDR3 reads TGTGCCAGCAGCGGGACTAGCGGACTCAATGAGCAGTTCTTC.

This clone has a handful of counts. The chain couples TRBV19 to TRBJ1-1; no reliable D call. The germline V gene encodes CDR1 LNHDA and CDR2 SQIVND (reference sequence). The CDR3 is 14 amino acids. V was clipped by 6 bases and J by 0 bases, with 11 bases between them. The CDR3 protein is CASSQTPMNTEAFF. The DNA for the CDR3 is TGTGCCAGTAGCCAGACACCCATGAACACTGAAGCTTTCTTT. The full variable domain, its missing parts supplied by reference TRBV19 and TRBJ1-1, is DGGITQSPKYLFRKEGQNVTLSCEQNLNHDAMYWYRQDPGQGLRLIYYSQIVNDFQKGDIAEGYSVSREKKESFPLTVTSAQKNPTAFYLCASSQTPMNTEAFFGQGTRLTVV.

The gene calls are TRBV6-2 or TRBV6-3 and TRBJ2-3, with D perhaps matching TRBD1 or TRBD2 (5 bases each). Trimming pared 2 bases from V and 2 bases from J, leaving 11 bases between. CDR3 length: 15 residues. Germline V gives CDR1 MNHEY, CDR2 SVGEGT. The CDR3 nucleotides are TGTGCCAGCAGTTACGAGACCGGGGCCACAGATACGCAGTATTTT. This encodes CASSYETGATDTQYF.

The J gene is TRBJ2-7, the V gene TRBV6-5; 8 bases match TRBD1. CDR3 length: 12 amino acids. The V and J ends lost 8 bases and 3 bases, in that order; junction bases with no gene match: 3. Looked up from germline, CDR1 is MNHEY and CDR2 is SVGAGI. The DNA for the CDR3 is TGTGCCAGCTGGACAGGGATCTACGAGCAGTACTTC. Its translation: CASWTGIYEQYF.

V gene TRBV6-1 combines with J gene TRBJ1-1, with D uncertain. CDR1 is MNHNS and CDR2 is SASEGT in the germline V gene. The CDR3 sequence is 14 residues long. Trimming took off 1 base at V and 9 bases at J, with 15 bases between the two ends. The chain's CDR3 is CASSEERVSTKAFF. The CDR3 bases are TGTGCCAGCAGTGAAGAGCGGGTCTCGACTAAAGCTTTCTTT.

The chain employs TRBV10-3 and TRBJ1-2; D remains unclear. The germline V and J ends were trimmed by 3 bases and 0 bases, with 11 bases remaining between them. This CDR3 is 15 amino acids long. Germline CDR1 and CDR2: ENHRY and SYGVKD. CDR3 DNA sequence: TGTGCCATCAGTGATCCCGGACGTACTAACTATGGCTACACCTTC. This translates into CAISDPGRTNYGYTF.

This clone has only one observation. The rearrangement uses TRBV9 and TRBJ2-2, with D hard to call. Per germline, CDR1 SGDLS and CDR2 YYNGEE. This CDR3 has 16 residues. The germline V and J ends were trimmed by 4 bases and 1 base, with 14 bases remaining between them. This chain's CDR3 is CASSPIRTMNTGELFF. CDR3 nucleotide sequence: TGTGCCAGCAGCCCGATCAGGACGATGAACACCGGGGAGCTGTTTTTT.

This chain uses TRBV7-6 with TRBJ2-1; 9 bases map to TRBD1. Germline CDR1 SGHVS, CDR2 FNYEAQ. The CDR3 sequence is 17 residues long. Losses at the gene ends were 3 bases for V and 5 bases for J; bases not matched to a gene: 11. The DNA for the CDR3 is TGTGCCAGCAGCTTTCTCTACCGGGACAGGGAACACAATGAGCAGTTCTTC. This sequence encodes CASSFLYRDREHNEQFF.

The chain combines TRBV7-2 with TRBJ2-6; tentative D call: TRBD1 (5 bases). Looked up from germline, CDR1 is SGHTA and CDR2 is FQGNSA. Trimming removed 6 bases at V and 0 bases at J, with 9 bases between. CDR3 length: 15 amino acids. The CDR3 is CASRRQTSGANVLTF. CDR3 DNA sequence: TGTGCCAGCAGAAGACAGACCTCTGGGGCCAACGTCCTGACTTTC. Drawing the rest from reference TRBV7-2 and TRBJ2-6, the complete variable domain is GAGVSQSPSNKVTEKGKDVELRCDPISGHTALYWYRQSLGQGLEFLIYFQGNSAPDKSGLPSDRFSAERTGGSVSTLTIQRTQQEDSAVYLCASRRQTSGANVLTFGAGSRLTVL.

This chain links TRBV20-1 with TRBJ2-3; no reliable D call. This CDR3 region has 9 residues. The germline V gene has CDR1 DFQATT and CDR2 SNEGSKA (reference sequence). V lost 4 bases to trimming and J lost 4 bases, with 0 bases between them. In DNA, the CDR3 is TGCAGTGCTACAGATACGCAGTATTTT. It is translated as CSATDTQYF.

This clone was recorded only once. V gene TRBV5-6 combines with J gene TRBJ2-2; no definite D call. Germline V CDR1 and CDR2: SGHDT, YYEEEE. Trimming shortened V by 2 bases and J by 2 bases, and 4 bases separated the two germline ends. The CDR3 has 13 amino acids. CDR3 sequence: CASSFGNTGELFF. CDR3 in DNA: TGTGCCAGCAGCTTCGGTAACACCGGGGAGCTGTTTTTT.

By its share, this clone is medium-sized (0.01 to 0.1%). The chain combines TRBV5-5 with TRBJ1-5; D call uncertain. This CDR3 comprises 15 residues. V lost 1 base and J 2 bases, leaving 10 bases between the germline ends. Germline values: CDR1 SGHKS, CDR2 YYEKEE (reference sequence). The CDR3 loop reads CASSLSGSGNQPQHF. The CDR3 DNA reads TGTGCCAGCAGCTTGAGCGGGTCGGGCAATCAGCCCCAGCATTTT.

V gene TRBV7-2 combines with J gene TRBJ2-7; 10 bases agree with TRBD2. The V segment lost 2 bases and the J segment 4 bases; nucleotides outside the gene matches: 5. CDR1 SGHTA and CDR2 FQGNSA come from the germline V gene. CDR3 length: 15 residues. CDR3 loop: CASSLSSSGSYEQYF. CDR3 in DNA: TGTGCCAGCAGCTTATCGTCTAGCGGGAGTTACGAGCAGTACTTC.

This clone was recorded a few times. The J gene is TRBJ2-1, the V gene TRBV6-5, with 7 nucleotides matching TRBD1. J gave up 8 bases and V 7 bases, and 8 bases lay outside the gene matches. Germline CDR1 reads MNHEY; CDR2 reads SVGAGI. CDR3 length equals 13 residues. The CDR3 reads CASTRTGWDEQFF. Here the CDR3 DNA reads TGTGCCAGCACCCGGACAGGATGGGATGAGCAGTTCTTC.

This CDR3 is CASSYNGAGNQPQHF. CDR3 bases: TGTGCCAGCAGTTACAATGGGGCGGGCAATCAGCCCCAGCATTTT. The V call is TRBV6-5, the J call TRBJ1-5; perhaps TRBD1 as D (5 bases). The V gene's germline CDR1 is MNHEY and CDR2 SVGAGI. The CDR3 covers 15 residues. Trimming pared 2 bases from V and 2 bases from J, leaving 10 bases between.

The V and J genes are TRBV30 and TRBJ1-3; perhaps TRBD1 as D (6 bases). The CDR3 extends over 13 amino acids. Trimming took off 7 bases at V and 0 bases at J, with 10 bases between the two ends. Germline V lookup: CDR1 GTSNPN, CDR2 SVGIG (reference sequence). The CDR3 protein is CASPGDSGNTIYF. DNA for the CDR3: TGTGCCTCCCCAGGGGACTCTGGAAACACCATATATTTT.

J is TRBJ1-1 and V is TRBV19; D might be TRBD1 (6 bases). The CDR3 is 14 residues long. CDR1 LNHDA and CDR2 SQIVND come from the germline V gene (reference sequence). V lost 5 bases and J lost 4, with 14 bases in between. The CDR3 sequence: CASSVTGLFTEAFF. DNA of the CDR3: TGTGCCAGTAGTGTCACAGGGTTGTTCACTGAAGCTTTCTTT. The full variable domain, completed using reference TRBV19 and TRBJ1-1, is DGGITQSPKYLFRKEGQNVTLSCEQNLNHDAMYWYRQDPGQGLRLIYYSQIVNDFQKGDIAEGYSVSREKKESFPLTVTSAQKNPTAFYLCASSVTGLFTEAFFGQGTRLTVV.

This clone is a singleton in its sample. This rearrangement joins TRBV6-5 to TRBJ1-2; TRBD1 aligns across 8 bases. CDR3 length: 14 amino acids. CDR1 and CDR2 (germline): MNHEY, SVGAGI. V shed 10 bases, J shed 0 bases, and the junction held 7 bases outside the gene matches. CDR3: CATGGQGANYGYTF. Here the CDR3 DNA reads TGTGCCACCGGAGGACAGGGAGCTAACTATGGCTACACCTTC.

This chain joins TRBV28 and TRBJ1-2, with 7 bases fitting TRBD1. Germline CDR1 and CDR2: MDHEN and SYDVKM. This CDR3 is built from 14 residues. Trimming cost V 5 bases and J 4 bases; bases outside gene matches: 7. For the CDR3, the DNA is TGTGCCAGCAGTATCGGACAGGAAATCTATGGCTACACCTTC. Protein sequence: CASSIGQEIYGYTF.

The chain recombines TRBV11-3 with TRBJ1-5; TRBD1 might be the D (6 bases). Per the germline V gene, CDR1 is SGHNT and CDR2 is YENEEA. The V end was cut by 5 bases, the J end by 0 bases, with 17 bases between. CDR3 length: 17 residues. CDR3 DNA sequence: TGTGCCAGCAGCGCAAGGGGGGTCACCTATAGCAATCAGCCCCAGCATTTT. Its protein product is CASSARGVTYSNQPQHF.

This chain links TRBV7-3 with TRBJ2-1, with a tentative D call TRBD2 (6 bases). The V end lost 2 bases, the J end lost 9 bases, and 17 bases lay between the germline ends. Germline V gene lookup returns CDR1 SGHTA and CDR2 FQGTGA. This CDR3 is 15 amino acids long. CDR3 region: CASSLGTRGIGEQFF. The CDR3 nucleotides are TGTGCCAGCAGCTTAGGTACTCGGGGGATAGGTGAGCAGTTCTTC.

The rearrangement joins TRBV5-1 to TRBJ2-6; D is ambiguous. Trimming left V 1 base short and J 4 bases short, with 9 bases between. CDR1 SGHRS and CDR2 YFSETQ come from the germline V gene. The CDR3 is made up of 15 amino acids. DNA for the CDR3: TGCGCCAGCAGCTTGCAAGGGCCCGGGGCCAACGTCCTGACTTTC. Protein: CASSLQGPGANVLTF.

The rearrangement uses TRBV2 and TRBJ1-2; TRBD1 matches at 8 bases. The V gene's germline CDR1 is SNHLY and CDR2 FYNNEI. After removal of 6 bases from V and 4 bases from J, the junction contained 7 bases not matched to a gene. The CDR3 runs 14 residues. CDR3 in amino acids: CASRVTGVSYGYTF. CDR3 in DNA: TGTGCCAGCAGAGTGACAGGGGTCAGCTATGGCTACACCTTC.

The V gene is TRBV19, the J gene TRBJ2-6; 7 nucleotides align to TRBD1. This CDR3 has 14 residues. V was pared by 5 bases and J by 4 bases, with 2 bases of the junction left unmatched. Germline values: CDR1 LNHDA, CDR2 SQIVND (reference sequence). The CDR3 DNA sequence: TGTGCCAGTAGTGACAGGGCCGGGGCCAACGTCCTGACTTTC. Encoded protein: CASSDRAGANVLTF.

CDR3 nucleotides: TGTGCCAGCAGTTACGGACAGGGGGGCTCACCCCTCCACTTT. It encodes CASSYGQGGSPLHF. The rearrangement joins TRBV6-5 to TRBJ1-6; 10 nucleotides match TRBD1. CDR3 size: 14 residues. Germline CDR1 is MNHEY and CDR2 is SVGAGI. Trimming cost V 2 bases and J 10 bases; bases outside gene matches: 2.

The chain uses TRBV19 and TRBJ2-2; 7 nucleotides agree with TRBD1. This CDR3 contains 16 residues. Trimming cost V 2 bases and J 5 bases; bases outside gene matches: 8. Germline V gives CDR1 LNHDA, CDR2 SQIVND (reference sequence). The CDR3 sequence: CASSIPRQGRTGELFF. The CDR3 nucleotides are TGTGCCAGTAGTATACCCCGACAGGGAAGGACCGGGGAGCTGTTTTTT.